This record covers a single T cell receptor (beta chain). What this receptor recognizes is not known. Per-base quality was not reported, and no clone a single base away is much larger than it. The donors belonged to the validation cohort of about 130 subjects, which was separate from the approximately 700-subject first cohort. Library creation used the immunoSEQ multiplex PCR assay. In the paper's pipeline: To diagnose cytomegalovirus status from the catalog of TCR beta chain sequences, a statistical classification framework was built. Entries here come from immuneACCESS through TCRdb and include only in-frame sequences with V and J called. Some clones fail to appear in such tables; in the studies checked, an unresolved V gene covers under half of the shortfall, and the cause of the remainder is unknown. Clone size and the V and J calls come from that table; the DNA yielded D and trimming. The sample records roughly 130,000 clones, around four fifths of which are singletons. The ten largest account for over 1.3% of the sample.

From its cysteine to its phenylalanine, the CDR3 spans 17 amino acids. Only the CDR3 DNA stays, 51 bases, in frame from base 1. CDR1 is given as SNHLY and CDR2 as FYNNEI, both from the germline V gene. The V end gives up 6 bases and the J end 0 bases, leaving 8 bases in the junction not matched to a gene. This sample was included in a study of cytomegalovirus exposure and HLA in healthy donors (dated by TCRdb to about 2017). General notes on the study: A later analysis indicated that the 95 to 150 validation repertoires were generated on the platform also employed for the approximately 670 repertoires of the first cohort. The study aimed to test whether signatures of past pathogen exposure could be identified by cataloging public T cell receptors. A separate validation cohort of 90 to 150 different subjects was used in addition to the approximately 700-subject first cohort. The study combined high-throughput TCR immunosequencing, statistical association of individual TCRs with disease status, and machine learning to predict cytomegalovirus infection status. General study outcomes and caveats: All 120 or so repertoires were used to score co-occurrence in the validation cohort in a later analysis, because that analysis had no HLA typing for the cohort. In vitro tests confirmed that a few of the cytomegalovirus-associated TCR beta chains recognize cytomegalovirus antigens. The classifier was reported to diagnose cytomegalovirus status with high specificity and sensitivity in both the original cohort and the validation cohort. A total of 164 TCR beta chains were listed by the study as associated with cytomegalovirus. It was suggested by the authors that the approach could potentially be generalized to other disease states and immunological phenotypes. In a later analysis, TCRs clustered in the first cohort were found to also tend to co-occur in the approximately 110 validation repertoires, with approximately 94% of cluster scores above 0. While some public TCRs were present in many individuals, most TCR sequences turned up only very rarely across donors.

The origin of this receptor is a woman in her 30s in good health and CMV-seronegative. Sequencing input: PBMCs. The chain uses TRBV2 and TRBJ2-3, and 11 junction bases match TRBD2. The CDR3 reads CASSLTSGGSSTDTQYF. The nucleotides read TGTGCCAGCAGCCTAACTAGCGGGGGATCTAGCACAGATACGCAGTATTTT.